Below, 31 T cell receptor beta chains from the same sample are listed, as sequenced in a study of CD8+ T cells in alopecia areata. The authors extracted RNA and reverse transcribed it into cDNA as the sequencing template. Here immunoSEQ multiplex PCR was the method, and the copy in TCRdb shows in-frame clones only, minus some. This repertoire holds about 6,000 clones, and none appear only once. Sorting relied on CD4, CD8alpha, NKG2D, NKG2ACE and other markers applied to pooled cutaneous lymph node cells. Sequencing was performed on CD8+ T cells sorted from a lymph node. Source of these receptors: a C3H/HeJ mouse with alopecia areata. The MHC haplotype of this mouse line is H2-k.

This clone was observed many times. Gene names and germline match the mouse. The read falls 4 residues short of the CDR3 end, and the missing part is taken from the germline J gene. V is TRBV14 and J is TRBJ2-2; TRBD1 is a possible D gene (5 bases). This CDR3 is 14 amino acids long. The germline V and J ends were trimmed by 1 base and 4 bases, with 8 bases remaining between them. Germline values: CDR1 SGHDT, CDR2 FRDEAV. The CDR3: CASSFRGGTGQLYF. The sequenced part of the CDR3 DNA is TGTGCCAGCAGTTTCAGGGGTGGCACCGGG.

The table lists this clone with a few counts. Gene names are the mouse ones. From the germline J gene comes the end of the CDR3, since the read stops 4 residues before it. The chain carries TRBV31 and TRBJ1-2; D is perhaps TRBD1 (5 bases). CDR3 length equals 13 residues. CDR1 and CDR2 (germline): GKSSPN, SITVG. Trimming took 4 bases from V and 1 from J, leaving 10 bases between them. The chain's CDR3 is CAWTPDRNSDYTF. The CDR3 DNA, read in part, is TGTGCCTGGACCCCTGACAGAAACTCC.

This clone was seen repeatedly, ten times or more. Gene names are mouse gene names. The DNA ends 4 residues before the CDR3 does, and the rest of the CDR3 is filled in from the germline J gene. The chain employs TRBV13-3 and TRBJ2-4, with TRBD2 identical over 10 bases. The CDR3 totals 15 residues. V shed 4 bases, J shed 1 base, and the junction held 3 bases outside the gene matches. The V gene's germline CDR1 is NNHDY and CDR2 SYVADS. The CDR3 DNA, read in part, is TGTGCCAGCAGTCGACTGGGGGGTGGTCAAAAC. Translation: CASSRLGGGQN. The whole CDR3 protein is CASSRLGGGQNTLYF.

This clone was seen at least ten times. Gene labels here are mouse ones. The read finishes 4 residues shy of the CDR3 end, and the germline J gene is used to complete it. This chain links TRBV19 with TRBJ2-7; possibly TRBD2 for D (5 bases). V was clipped by 4 bases and J by 0 bases, with 8 bases between them. The CDR3 spans 13 residues. The V gene's germline CDR1 is FNHDT and CDR2 SITEND (reference sequence). The sequenced CDR3 bases are TGTGCCAGCAGTGGACTCAGCTCCTAT. Amino acids: CASSGLSSY. The whole CDR3 sequence reads CASSGLSSYEQYF.

This clone was counted many times. Gene and germline names: mouse. The CDR3 goes on 4 residues after the read ends, and that part is filled in from the germline J gene. V usage is TRBV1 and J usage is TRBJ1-2, with TRBD1 identical over 10 bases. Germline CDR1 reads NSQYPW; CDR2 reads LRSPGD (reference sequence). The CDR3 is made up of 14 amino acids. CDR3 bases read: TGCACCTGCAGTCCCCGACAGGGGGCGAGC. Translating gives CTCSPRQGAS. The whole CDR3 is CTCSPRQGASDYTF.

This clone has a count of ten or more. The gene names given are mouse names. The sequenced fragment ends 4 residues before the CDR3 boundary, so the rest is inferred from the germline J gene. The chain carries TRBV13-3 and TRBJ2-1; 10 bases agree with TRBD1. The V gene's germline CDR1 is NNHDY and CDR2 SYVADS. The CDR3 is made up of 14 amino acids. V gave up 3 bases and J gave up 5 bases; unmatched junction bases: 2. CDR3 loop: CASSGTGGDAEQFF. The sequenced CDR3 bases are TGTGCCAGCAGTGGGACAGGGGGGGATGCT.

This clone was counted ten times or more. Any gene name here is a mouse gene name. The sequenced part of the CDR3 DNA is TGCACCTGCAGTGCAGTCTGGGGGACATATAACTATGCT. Translation: CTCSAVWGTYNYA. The full-length CDR3 reads as CTCSAVWGTYNYAEQFF. J is TRBJ2-1 and V is TRBV1; D may be TRBD2 (7 bases). The observed sequence ends 4 residues before the CDR3 terminus, with the missing tail filled in from the germline J gene. The CDR3 is 17 residues long. V lost 1 base and J 0 bases, leaving 13 bases between the germline ends. Germline V gene data show CDR1 as NSQYPW and CDR2 as LRSPGD (reference sequence).

There are a few counts of this clone. Mouse gene names apply. The read comes to an end 4 residues before the CDR3 does, leaving the germline J gene to fill in the end. This sequence joins TRBV13-3 and TRBJ2-5; 8 nucleotides align to TRBD2. In germline, CDR1 is NNHDY, CDR2 SYVADS. The CDR3 extends over 13 amino acids. The part of the CDR3 DNA that was read is TGTGCCAGCAGTGGCTACTGGGGGGAC. Translating it yields CASSGYWGD. The entire CDR3 sequence reads CASSGYWGDTQYF.

As regards this clone: Any gene name here is a mouse gene name. The read halts 4 residues ahead of the CDR3 end, with the missing end drawn from the germline J gene. This chain joins TRBV13-1 and TRBJ2-5, with 8 positions matching TRBD1. The CDR3 is 14 residues long. The germline V gene has CDR1 NSHNY and CDR2 SYGAGN. CDR3 protein: CASSDGDRRDTQYF. CDR3 DNA (partial): TGTGCCAGCAGTGATGGGGACAGGCGGGAC.

Remarks on this clone: Mouse names are used for the genes. The read ends 4 residues early relative to the CDR3; the germline J gene fills the gap. The chain is built from TRBV3 and TRBJ2-3; 14 nucleotides align to TRBD2. The length of the CDR3 is 14 residues. The germline V gene encodes CDR1 SNHLY and CDR2 FYNGKV (reference sequence). The CDR3 loop is CASGTGGAAETLYF. The CDR3 DNA, read in part, is TGTGCTAGCGGGACTGGGGGGGCCGCAGAA.

In this sample, this clone is medium-sized. Mouse names are used for the genes. The CDR3 end lies 4 residues beyond the end of the read and is filled in from the germline J gene. The V call is TRBV16, the J call TRBJ2-3; 10 nucleotides agree with TRBD1. CDR3 size: 15 residues. V shed 1 base and J 4 bases; nucleotides not matched to a gene: 2. In germline, CDR1 is SGHSA, CDR2 FRNQAP. This CDR3 is CASSLAGQGSETLYF. CDR3 DNA (partial): TGTGCAAGCAGCTTAGCGGGACAGGGGTCAGAA.

This clone was detected many times. Gene names follow the mouse nomenclature. CDR3 DNA (partial): TGTGCCTGGAGTCTAGGGGGC. Translation: CAWSLGG. The whole CDR3 sequence reads CAWSLGGDYTF. V gene TRBV31 combines with J gene TRBJ1-2, with D tentatively TRBD1 (6 bases). Read sequence stops 4 residues before the CDR3 end, and the germline J gene provides the missing end. The CDR3 is made up of 11 amino acids. Germline-derived CDR1 and CDR2 are GKSSPN and SITVG.

This clone was seen at least ten times. These gene names are mouse names. The read stops 4 residues short of the end of the CDR3; the missing end is completed from the germline J gene. This chain uses TRBV1 with TRBJ2-7; possible D gene TRBD1, 5 bases. There are 13 residues in the CDR3. Germline assignment: CDR1 NSQYPW and CDR2 LRSPGD (reference sequence). V shed 4 bases and J shed 0 bases, with 7 bases lying between them. The sequenced CDR3 bases are TGCACCTGCAGTGGACAGAGCTCCTAT. This gives the protein CTCSGQSSY. The full CDR3 protein is CTCSGQSSYEQYF. Supplemented by reference TRBV1 and TRBJ2-7, the full variable domain reads VTLLEQNPRWRLVPRGQAVNLRCILKNSQYPWMSWYQQDLQKQLQWLFTLRSPGDKEVKSLPGADYLATRVTDTELRLQVANMSQGRTLYCTCSGQSSYEQYFGPGTRLTVL.

This clone was observed a few times. Genes and germline are mouse. The sequenced part of the CDR3 DNA is TGTGCCAGCAGTGAGGGCTGGGGGGATGCT. Its protein is CASSEGWGDA. The full CDR3 is CASSEGWGDAEQFF. The chain couples TRBV13-1 to TRBJ2-1, with 8 bases aligning to TRBD2. The read comes to an end 4 residues before the CDR3 does, leaving the germline J gene to fill in the end. This CDR3 region has 14 residues. The germline CDR1 and CDR2 sequences are NSHNY and SYGAGN. Trimming at V came to 2 bases and at J to 5 bases, leaving 3 bases not matched to a gene.

This clone appeared many times. Mouse germline and gene names are used. The CDR3 sequence: CASSQDDWGYAEQFF. CDR3 DNA (partial): TGTGCCAGCAGCCAAGATGACTGGGGCTATGCT. The V gene is TRBV5, the J gene TRBJ2-1, with 8 bases matching TRBD2. The read ends 4 residues shy of where the CDR3 ends; the end is completed using the germline J gene. This CDR3 spans 15 amino acids. From germline, CDR1 is LGHNA and CDR2 YNLKQL (reference sequence). Trimming took 0 bases from V and 3 from J; bases not matched to a gene: 1.

This clone has a count of ten or more. The gene names here belong to mouse. The read terminates 4 residues ahead of where the CDR3 ends, so the germline J gene completes it. The chain recombines TRBV13-3 with TRBJ2-4; perhaps TRBD2 as D (6 bases). The CDR3 runs to 16 residues. Trimming removed 1 base from V and 0 bases from J, with 12 bases in between. From germline, CDR1 is NNHDY and CDR2 SYVADS. CDR3 DNA (partial): TGTGCCAGCAGTGATATGGGGGAGAGGAGTCAAAAC. It translates to CASSDMGERSQN. The CDR3 as a whole reads CASSDMGERSQNTLYF.

This clone was detected many times. Gene names denote mouse genes. The read ends 3 residues shy of where the CDR3 ends; the end is completed using the germline J gene. J is TRBJ1-6 and V is TRBV29; 7 nucleotides line up with TRBD1. TRBJ1-6 is an ORF for which the function is uncertain. Trimming took 11 bases from V and 5 from J; bases not matched to a gene: 3. Germline V gene sequence: CDR1 MSHET, CDR2 SYDVDS. The CDR3 is 12 amino acids. The CDR3 sequence is CAEGQNNSPLYF. CDR3 DNA (partial): TGTGCTGAGGGACAGAATAATTCGCCC.

This clone was counted a few times. Genes here carry mouse names. The read halts 4 residues ahead of the CDR3 end, with the missing end drawn from the germline J gene. The chain carries TRBV31 and TRBJ2-7, with 13 bases fitting TRBD2. V was clipped by 7 bases and J by 0 bases; unmatched bases: 6. Germline CDR1 reads GKSSPN; CDR2 reads SITVG. CDR3 length: 15 residues. CDR3 bases read: TGTGCCTATCTCGGACTGGGGGGGCCCTCCTAT. Its protein product is CAYLGLGGPSY. The complete CDR3 reads CAYLGLGGPSYEQYF.

Comment on this clone: Each gene name is a mouse one. The part of the CDR3 DNA that was read is TGTGCCAGCAGCCAAGATTTCGGGGGGTATAACTATGCT. Translated: CASSQDFGGYNYA. The full CDR3 is CASSQDFGGYNYAEQFF. The V call is TRBV5, the J call TRBJ2-1; a weak D match, TRBD2 (6 bases). Read coverage stops 4 residues before the CDR3 terminus; the germline J gene supplies the remainder. The V end lost 0 bases, the J end lost 0 bases, and 12 bases lay between the germline ends. The CDR3 consists of 17 residues. Germline V CDR1 and CDR2: LGHNA, YNLKQL (reference sequence).

This clone was seen repeatedly, ten times or more. These gene names are mouse names. The CDR3 extends 4 residues past the end of the read, so its final part is completed from the germline J gene. This chain connects TRBV13-1 to TRBJ2-7; 12 bases fit TRBD1. CDR3 length: 15 residues. The germline gives CDR1 NSHNY, CDR2 SYGAGN. This CDR3 is CASSDAWDRGHEQYF. CDR3 bases read: TGTGCCAGCAGTGATGCATGGGACAGGGGGCAT.

Points on this clone: Genes and germline are mouse. The sequenced fragment ends 4 residues before the CDR3 boundary, so the rest is inferred from the germline J gene. V usage is TRBV19 and J usage is TRBJ2-5; 9 bases map to TRBD2. The germline gives CDR1 FNHDT, CDR2 SITEND (reference sequence). The trim removed 2 bases at V and 0 bases at J, leaving 1 base unmatched. The CDR3 extends over 15 amino acids. Here the CDR3 reads CASSMDWGNQDTQYF. CDR3 bases read: TGTGCCAGCAGTATGGACTGGGGTAACCAAGAC. The variable domain in full, with the rest retrieved from reference TRBV19 and TRBJ2-5, is GGIITQTPKFLIGQEGQKLTLKCQQNFNHDTMYWYRQDSGKGLRLIYYSITENDLQKGDLSEGYDASREKKSSFSLTVTSAQKNEMAVFLCASSMDWGNQDTQYFGPGTRLLVL.

This clone was counted at least ten times. Any gene name here is a mouse gene name. The read comes to an end 4 residues before the CDR3 does, leaving the germline J gene to fill in the end. The chain has TRBV13-3 and TRBJ2-7, with D perhaps matching TRBD1 (6 bases). V was shortened by 1 base and J by 3 bases, with 14 bases between the two germline ends. The CDR3 runs to 15 residues. Per the germline V gene, CDR1 is NNHDY and CDR2 is SYVADS. The chain's CDR3 is CASSDPGAPIYEQYF. CDR3 DNA (partial): TGTGCCAGCAGTGATCCAGGGGCCCCCATCTAT.

There are a few counts of this clone. These gene names are mouse names. The observed sequence ends 4 residues before the CDR3 terminus, with the missing tail filled in from the germline J gene. The V gene is TRBV31, the J gene TRBJ2-4; D is ambiguous. V was pared by 4 bases and J by 2 bases, with 4 bases between. Germline assignment: CDR1 GKSSPN and CDR2 SITVG. CDR3 length: 11 residues. The CDR3 protein is CAWMVQNTLYF. The sequenced part of the CDR3 DNA is TGTGCCTGGATGGTTCAAAAC.

This clone was counted at least ten times. Germline and genes: mouse. The CDR3 goes on 4 residues after the read ends, and that part is filled in from the germline J gene. The chain joins TRBV14 to TRBJ1-1; TRBD1 matches 7 bases. The CDR3 runs to 13 residues. The V gene's germline CDR1 is SGHDT and CDR2 FRDEAV. After removal of 4 bases from V and 0 bases from J, the junction contained 0 bases not matched to a gene. The sequenced CDR3 bases are TGTGCCAGCAGTCAGGGGGCAAACACA. It translates to CASSQGANT. In full, the CDR3 reads CASSQGANTEVFF. The whole variable domain, remainder taken from reference TRBV14 and TRBJ1-1, is EAGVTQSPRYAVLQEGQAVSFWCDPISGHDTLYWYQQPRDQGPQLLVYFRDEAVIDNSQLPSDRFSAVRPKGTNSTLKIQSAKQGDTATYLCASSQGANTEVFFGKGTRLTVV.

This clone was recorded at least ten times. Gene names and germline refer to mouse. The read falls 4 residues short of the CDR3 end, and the missing part is taken from the germline J gene. J is TRBJ1-1 and V is TRBV16; 10 positions match TRBD1. The CDR3 covers 14 residues. The V and J ends lost 5 bases and 0 bases, in that order; junction bases with no gene match: 0. Germline lookup yields CDR1 SGHSA and CDR2 FRNQAP. CDR3 DNA (partial): TGTGCAAGCAGCGGACAGGGGGCAAACACA. Protein: CASSGQGANT. The complete CDR3 sequence is CASSGQGANTEVFF.

This clone was observed at least ten times. Gene names follow the mouse nomenclature. The CDR3 end falls 4 residues outside the read, so it is completed with the germline J gene. The chain uses TRBV13-2 and TRBJ2-5; 9 nucleotides align to TRBD2. The CDR3 contains 15 residues. In germline, CDR1 is NNHNN, CDR2 SYGAGS (reference sequence). Here the CDR3 reads CASGDATGGKDTQYF. CDR3 bases read: TGTGCCAGCGGTGATGCTACTGGGGGGAAGGAC.

This clone has ten or more counts. Mouse germline and gene names are used. The missing CDR3 end, 4 residues past where the read stops, is filled in from the germline J gene. The rearrangement uses TRBV13-3 and TRBJ2-2; no clear D. Germline loops: CDR1 NNHDY, CDR2 SYVADS. There are 16 residues in the CDR3. The V gene lost 1 base and the J gene lost 0 bases, with 10 bases spanning the gap. The DNA read from the CDR3 is TGTGCCAGCAGTGATATGCCAGCTTCAAACACCGGG. Encoded protein: CASSDMPASNTG. The whole CDR3 reads CASSDMPASNTGQLYF. The variable domain in full, completed from reference TRBV13-3 and TRBJ2-2, reads EAAVTQSPRSKVAVTGGKVTLSCHQTNNHDYMYWYRQDTGHGLRLIHYSYVADSTEKGDIPDGYKASRPSQENFSLILELASLSQTAVYFCASSDMPASNTGQLYFGEGSKLTVL.

This clone appeared a few times. The listed genes are named as in mouse. The CDR3 reads CAWSWGGSSDYTF. The CDR3 bases that were read are TGTGCCTGGAGCTGGGGGGGCAGCTCC. The chain employs TRBV31 and TRBJ1-2; the D gene is possibly TRBD1 (6 bases). The read ends 4 residues before the CDR3 terminus; that terminus is restored from the germline J gene. In germline, CDR1 is GKSSPN, CDR2 SITVG. Between the trimmed V and J ends, which lost 3 bases and 4 bases, there was a span of 12 bases. The CDR3 contains 13 residues.

This clone was seen ten or more times. Mouse gene names and germline throughout. Coverage ceases 4 residues before the CDR3 finishes, and the germline J gene fills in the end. The chain has TRBV29 and TRBJ1-1, with D possibly being TRBD1 (6 bases). Trimming stripped 2 bases from V and 0 bases from J, with 10 bases between. From germline, CDR1 is MSHET and CDR2 SYDVDS. This CDR3 is 15 amino acids long. The CDR3 spells CASSLGGTTNTEVFF. The covered CDR3 bases are TGTGCTAGCAGTTTAGGCGGGACAACAAACACA.

At least ten counts were recorded for this clone. Any gene name here is a mouse gene name. The read ends 4 residues early relative to the CDR3; the germline J gene fills the gap. The J gene is TRBJ1-1, the V gene TRBV13-2; TRBD1 matches at 12 bases. From germline, CDR1 is NNHNN and CDR2 SYGAGS (reference sequence). The CDR3 spans 15 residues. CDR3 DNA (partial): TGTGCCAGCGGTGAACTGGGACAGGGGGCGCAA. As protein: CASGELGQGAQ. The full CDR3 protein reads CASGELGQGAQEVFF.

Relative to its sample, this clone is medium-sized (0.01 to 0.1%). Gene labels here are mouse ones. The read ends 4 residues shy of where the CDR3 ends; the end is completed using the germline J gene. The V call is TRBV1, the J call TRBJ2-1; D possibly corresponds to TRBD1 (6 bases). The V end lost 4 bases, the J end lost 1 base, and 8 bases lay between the germline ends. Germline values: CDR1 NSQYPW, CDR2 LRSPGD (reference sequence). CDR3 length: 14 residues. CDR3 DNA, as far as it was read: TGCACCTGCAGTGGGACAGTGAACTATGCT. Its translation: CTCSGTVNYA. The complete CDR3 protein is CTCSGTVNYAEQFF. Supplemented by reference TRBV1 and TRBJ2-1, the full variable domain reads VTLLEQNPRWRLVPRGQAVNLRCILKNSQYPWMSWYQQDLQKQLQWLFTLRSPGDKEVKSLPGADYLATRVTDTELRLQVANMSQGRTLYCTCSGTVNYAEQFFGPGTRLTVL.